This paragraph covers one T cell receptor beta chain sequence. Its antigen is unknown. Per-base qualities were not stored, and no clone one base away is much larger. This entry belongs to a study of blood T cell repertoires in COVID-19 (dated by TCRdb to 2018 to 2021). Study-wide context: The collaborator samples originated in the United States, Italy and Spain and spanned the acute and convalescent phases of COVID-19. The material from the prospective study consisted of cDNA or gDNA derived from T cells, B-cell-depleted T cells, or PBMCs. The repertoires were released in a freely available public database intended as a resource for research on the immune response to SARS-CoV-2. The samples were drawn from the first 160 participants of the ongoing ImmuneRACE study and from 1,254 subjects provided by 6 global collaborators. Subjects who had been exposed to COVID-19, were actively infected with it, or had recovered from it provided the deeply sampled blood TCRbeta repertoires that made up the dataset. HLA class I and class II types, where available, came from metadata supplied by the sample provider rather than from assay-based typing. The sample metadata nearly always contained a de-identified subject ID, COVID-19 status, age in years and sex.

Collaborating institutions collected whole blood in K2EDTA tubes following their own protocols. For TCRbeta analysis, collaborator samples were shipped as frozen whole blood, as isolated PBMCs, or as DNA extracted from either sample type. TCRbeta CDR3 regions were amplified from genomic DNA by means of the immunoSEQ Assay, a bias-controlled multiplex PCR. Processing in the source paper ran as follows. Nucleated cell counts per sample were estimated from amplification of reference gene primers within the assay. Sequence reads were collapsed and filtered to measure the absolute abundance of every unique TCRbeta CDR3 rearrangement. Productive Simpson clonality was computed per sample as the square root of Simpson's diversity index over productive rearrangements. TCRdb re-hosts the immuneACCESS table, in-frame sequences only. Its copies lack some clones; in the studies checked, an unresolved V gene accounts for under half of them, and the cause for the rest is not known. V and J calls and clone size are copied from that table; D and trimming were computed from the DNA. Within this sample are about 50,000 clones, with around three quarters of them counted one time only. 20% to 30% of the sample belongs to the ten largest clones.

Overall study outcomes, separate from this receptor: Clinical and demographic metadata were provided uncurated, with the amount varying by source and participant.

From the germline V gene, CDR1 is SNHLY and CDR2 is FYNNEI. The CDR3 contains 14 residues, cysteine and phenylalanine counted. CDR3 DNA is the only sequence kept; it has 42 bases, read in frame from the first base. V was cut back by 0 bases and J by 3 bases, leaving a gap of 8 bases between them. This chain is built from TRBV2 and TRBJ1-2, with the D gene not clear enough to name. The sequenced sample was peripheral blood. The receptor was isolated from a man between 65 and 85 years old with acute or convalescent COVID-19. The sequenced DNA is TGTGCCAGCAGTGAAGCTAGGAGGGACTATGGCTACACCTTC. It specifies CASSEARRDYGYTF.